This T cell receptor beta chain was identified during a study of cytomegalovirus exposure and HLA in healthy donors. Study at large: Clustering assigned about 79% of the approximately 400 genotyped donors to the Caucasian-associated ancestry cluster. Overall study results and limits: Other equally common chains were less clonally expanded than HLA-associated TCR beta chains, a later analysis showed. Productive status was seen about 87% or about 30% of the time for most TCR beta V segments in an earlier analysis. The study found most TCR sequences rare, yet found some public TCRs in many donors.

The V end lost 3 bases, the J end lost 10 bases, and 7 bases lay between the germline ends. Germline CDR1 and CDR2: SGHVS and FNYEAQ. This CDR3 contains 11 residues. The PCR made use of 60 Vbeta and 13 Jbeta primers. Clones were sequenced by immunoSEQ multiplex PCR, and TCRdb holds only the in-frame ones, with some missing. The specimen's table records about 48,000 clones. A note on this clone: The antigen is unknown.

This receptor was identified in a male donor in good health and CMV-seropositive. The chain couples TRBV7-6 to TRBJ2-1; possibly TRBD2 for D (6 bases). Source material: PBMCs. CDR3 loop: CASSLGGEQFF. DNA of the CDR3: TGTGCCAGCAGCTTGGGGGGAGAGCAGTTCTTC.